The 8 T cell receptor beta chains presented below share a single source sample, sequenced in a study of T-cell memory formation after mild COVID-19. In TCRdb, the 5' RACE reads were re-called with MiXCR into one record per CDR3 protein. The sample has about 340,000 distinct CDR3 sequences, approximately 15% seen once. Material: PBMCs or a T cell subset sorted from them (not recorded which). Receptors originate from a young man who had mild COVID-19 (a few samples of this study predate the infection). Cell type and time point are not known.

There are many counts of this clonotype. The chain is built from TRBV5-1 and TRBJ2-7; TRBD2 agrees at 12 bases. The V gene end was trimmed by 3 bases and the J gene end by 2 bases; junction bases not matched to a gene: 6. CDR1 is SGHRS, CDR2 YFSETQ, per germline. This CDR3 has 16 residues. CDR3 loop: CASSSRPSGGAYEQYF. CDR3 coding DNA: TGCGCCAGCAGCTCGAGGCCTAGCGGGGGGGCCTACGAGCAGTACTTC.

V gene TRBV9 combines with J gene TRBJ1-5, with a possible D match to TRBD1 (6 bases). V was cut by 4 bases and J by 7 bases, with 12 bases left in between. The CDR3 is 13 residues long. From germline, CDR1 is SGDLS and CDR2 YYNGEE. The CDR3 sequence is CASSLQGGQPQHF. For the CDR3, the DNA is TGTGCCAGCAGCTTACAAGGGGGGCAGCCCCAGCATTTT.

This chain uses TRBV6-6 with TRBJ1-1; D call uncertain. Trimming left V 6 bases short and J 6 bases short, with 23 bases between. Per germline, CDR1 MNHNY and CDR2 SVGAGI (reference sequence). The CDR3 runs 16 residues. CDR3 loop: CASRGSLGEEYAEAFF. As DNA, the CDR3 is TGTGCCAGCAGGGGGTCTCTCGGGGAAGAATACGCTGAAGCTTTCTTT.

This rearrangement joins TRBV29-1 to TRBJ2-3; D remains unclear. V was trimmed by 0 bases and J by 1 base, leaving 8 bases between them. Germline V gene lookup returns CDR1 SQVTM and CDR2 ANQGSEA. This CDR3 contains 14 residues. The CDR3: CSVEDRAGTDTQYF. The CDR3 DNA follows: TGCAGCGTTGAAGATCGGGCAGGCACAGATACGCAGTATTTT.

This chain uses TRBV5-1 with TRBJ1-3; no clear D. The CDR3 length is 17 residues. V shed 2 bases and J shed 0 bases, with 15 bases lying between them. Germline assignment: CDR1 SGHRS and CDR2 YFSETQ. CDR3 residues: CASSFDGVGSSGNTIYF. The CDR3 DNA reads as TGCGCCAGCAGCTTCGATGGAGTCGGAAGCTCTGGAAACACCATATATTTT.

The rearrangement joins TRBV19 to TRBJ2-3; either TRBD1 or TRBD2 may supply D (5 bases each). The CDR3 sequence is 19 residues long. The germline V and J ends were trimmed by 3 bases and 4 bases, with 26 bases remaining between them. The germline V gene encodes CDR1 LNHDA and CDR2 SQIVND (reference sequence). In DNA, the CDR3 is TGTGCCAGTAGTATCGGGACCCCATGGGACGGCGCGGGCGCAGATACGCAGTATTTT. Protein product: CASSIGTPWDGAGADTQYF.

The CDR3 DNA sequence: TGTGCCAGCAGTTCCGCCGGGCTCCCGAAGGGCACCGGGGAGCTGTTTTTT. Protein: CASSSAGLPKGTGELFF. The gene calls are TRBV6-5 and TRBJ2-2; D not certain. This CDR3 is 17 amino acids long. Germline V CDR1 and CDR2: MNHEY, SVGAGI. Between the trimmed V and J ends, which lost 4 bases and 4 bases, there was a span of 19 bases.

This clonotype has at least ten counts. The chain employs TRBV5-1 and TRBJ2-1; D unclear. This CDR3 spans 14 amino acids. The germline CDR1 and CDR2 sequences are SGHRS and YFSETQ. V lost 1 base and J 0 bases, leaving 5 bases between the germline ends. The CDR3 DNA follows: TGCGCCAGCAGCTTGACAGACTCCTACAATGAGCAGTTCTTC. Protein: CASSLTDSYNEQFF.